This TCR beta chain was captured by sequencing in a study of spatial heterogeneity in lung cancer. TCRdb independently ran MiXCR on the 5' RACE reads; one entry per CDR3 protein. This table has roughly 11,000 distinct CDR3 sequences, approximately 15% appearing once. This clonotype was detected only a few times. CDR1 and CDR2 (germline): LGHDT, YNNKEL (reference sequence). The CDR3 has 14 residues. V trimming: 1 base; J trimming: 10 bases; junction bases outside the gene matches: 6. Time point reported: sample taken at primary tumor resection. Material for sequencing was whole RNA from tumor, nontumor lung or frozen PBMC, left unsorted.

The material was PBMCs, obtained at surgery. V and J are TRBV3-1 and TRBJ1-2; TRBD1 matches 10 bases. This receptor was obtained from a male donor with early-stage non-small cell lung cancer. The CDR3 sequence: CASSQGGQGGIYTF. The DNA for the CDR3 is TGTGCCAGCAGCCAAGGAGGACAGGGGGGCATCTACACCTTC.